These T cell receptor beta chains were read from a single sample in a study of post-analysis software for immune sequencing data. One entry per CDR3 protein, called by TCRdb with MiXCR from the PCR reads. In the table there are 450,000 or so distinct CDR3 sequences, roughly 45% of which are singletons. The sequencing input was blood. Every receptor here comes from a girl between 10 and 17 years old with multiple sclerosis. CDR3s include the opening cysteine and the closing phenylalanine or tryptophan. The order of the fields is clone size, V gene, CDR3 protein. Expanded clones get a size class; other rows say once, few or many, or leave the size out.

>few|TRBV11-2
CASSKLAGDYNEQFF
>.|TRBV20-1
CSAPFVSPASGKYEQYF
>.|TRBV15
CATSGRTGDGEAFF
>many|TRBV7-2
CASSLGMNNEQFF
>once|TRBV6-2/TRBV6-3
CASSSGTSGLDSYNEQFF
>few|TRBV20-1
CSAPRTGDNEQFF
>.|TRBV20-1
CSARKLSGNNEQFF
>many|TRBV12-3/TRBV12-4
CASSLFAAGGRYEQYF
>.|TRBV6-2/TRBV6-3
CVSSPLLAAYNEQFF
>few|TRBV5-1
CASRRETGQSSYEQYF
>once|TRBV6-2/TRBV6-3
CASSYPSWGIGTYNSPPHF
>once|TRBV20-1
CSAPRRTGNEQFF
>.|TRBV7-6
CASSPIARSSYEQYF
>.|TRBV10-1
CASSETLPGLAGANTDTQYF
>many|TRBV29-1
CSVGTEELQETQYF
>few|TRBV7-2
CASSSLAGGSDEQFF
>.|TRBV28
CASSTPRENTQYF
>.|TRBV28
CASRSGGKTYEQYF
>.|TRBV6-5
CASSYLSTDTQYF
>.|TRBV5-1
CASSSQDRDNNGYTF
>.|TRBV12-3/TRBV12-4
CASGPTEGRSPLHF
>few|TRBV10-3
CASNPGRDYGYTF
>.|TRBV24-1
CASSDRLSGQTQYF
>.|TRBV6-5
CASSRITSGIYNEQFF
>.|TRBV11-2
CASSFVAAETQYF
>.|TRBV20-1
CSGTWAENIQYF
>.|TRBV18
CASSPPAASYEQYF
>once|TRBV7-8
CASSLAGGINEQYF
>.|TRBV27
CATGTGGYNQPQHF
>few|TRBV27
CASSFDRGNQPQHF
>few|TRBV7-8
CASSLAQKETQYF
>.|TRBV10-3
CAISDLAGGDEQYF
>.|TRBV9
CASSVSDLRDYYSEQFF
>.|TRBV4-3
CASSQDKTSPDYWREPSYEQYF
>.|TRBV7-3
CASSPDRGHTDTQYF
>.|TRBV20-1
CSTGDGYEQYF
>few|TRBV7-9
CASSPRGGLGDTQYF
>few|TRBV28
CASSSPSPTNYGYTF
>many|TRBV29-1
CSASRRLAGDNEQFF
>few|TRBV11-3
CASSFGSDPEANYGYTF
>.|TRBV20-1
CSARGQGIYGYTF
>.|TRBV7-3
CVSSLRVGGSHSYNEQFF
>few|TRBV6-6
CASSYTTSGAPYEQYF
>.|TRBV6-5
CASTPGRGRPDTQYF
>many|TRBV4-1
CASSQVGGTEAFF
>.|TRBV7-2
CASSPQGRSSYNSPLHF
>few|TRBV29-1
CSVGQASMNTEAFF
>few|TRBV10-3
CAISDGAGDAKNIQYF
>.|TRBV5-1
CASSLTGAASYNEQFF
>few|TRBV2
CASAVLAGYEQYF
>.|TRBV20-1
CSASPGTGPADTQYF
>.|TRBV4-2
CASSQAADNEQFF
>.|TRBV28
CASTPDRDKTYEQYF
>.|TRBV4-1
CASSLVWMGPNQPQHF
>.|TRBV2
CASRANRQYF
>.|TRBV18
CASSPPRDDEQFF
>few|TRBV5-1
CASSWRTGGSYTEAFF
>few|TRBV12-3/TRBV12-4
CASSLRQGRSGYTF
>.|TRBV20-1
CSANGGAEEQYF